The text below deals with one TCR beta chain. Its target is unknown. Every subset had its genomic DNA shared out evenly among several immunoSEQ plates. Data came from immunoSEQ multiplex PCR; TCRdb stores just in-frame clones and leaves some out. The sample holds about 580,000 clones, about 98% seen once. These data originate in a study of shared clonotypes between healthy human individuals. About the research overall: CD4 naive and CD4 memory each took three plates per donor, while CD8 naive took two and CD8 memory one.

Overall study results and limits: Among donors, clonotype sharing was expected to be affected by sequencing depth. The study found roughly 5.3% of naive CD4 clonotypes shared across four donors.

CDR1 and CDR2 (germline): SGHVS, FQNEAQ. The CDR3 has 14 amino acids. V lost 5 bases to trimming and J lost 3 bases, with 13 bases between them. Naive CD8 populations comprised CD45RO-negative cells positively selected for CCR7, excluding terminally differentiated effector memory CD45RA+ cells. This TCR was sampled from a man aged 30 to 39 in good health. This chain uses TRBV7-8 with TRBJ1-1, with D tentatively TRBD1 (5 bases). Sequenced sample: naive CD8+ T cells sorted from blood. The CDR3 region has the DNA TGTGCCAGCAGCGGATCCGAGGGGTACACTGAAGCTTTCTTT. Its protein is CASSGSEGYTEAFF.